Presented here are 29 T cell receptor beta chains from one specimen sequenced in a study of blood T cell repertoires in COVID-19. TCRdb's table, derived via immunoSEQ multiplex PCR, lists solely in-frame clones and lacks some. The sample records under 45,000 clones, 85% to 95% being singletons. The sequencing sample was made of peripheral blood. All receptors come from a man in his fifties or sixties with active or convalescent COVID-19.

The J gene is TRBJ2-1, the V gene TRBV19; 9 bases are shared with TRBD2. J lost 8 bases, V lost 6 bases, and 5 bases had no gene match. The CDR3 has 13 residues. In germline, CDR1 is LNHDA, CDR2 SQIVND (reference sequence). As DNA, the CDR3 is TGTGCCAGTAGCCTAGCGGGAACGGATGAGCAGTTCTTC. Protein sequence: CASSLAGTDEQFF.

The genes are TRBV19 and TRBJ1-1; a possible D gene is TRBD1 (6 bases). This CDR3 has 15 residues. CDR1 is LNHDA and CDR2 is SQIVND in the germline V gene (reference sequence). The V end lost 6 bases, the J end lost 0 bases, and 14 bases lay between the germline ends. CDR3 amino acids: CASRTGGLMNTEAFF. CDR3 sequence (DNA): TGTGCCAGTAGGACAGGAGGCTTAATGAACACTGAAGCTTTCTTT.

The V call is TRBV7-2, the J call TRBJ2-1; TRBD2 is a possible D gene (6 bases). CDR3 length: 14 amino acids. Germline assignment: CDR1 SGHTA and CDR2 FQGNSA. Trimming cost V 4 bases and J 4 bases, with 11 bases left between them. The CDR3 DNA reads as TGTGCCAGCAGCTCCCAGCGGGTATACAATGAGCAGTTCTTC. It translates to CASSSQRVYNEQFF.

This clone was seen once. The chain combines TRBV12-3 or TRBV12-4 with TRBJ2-7, with a tentative D call TRBD2 (5 bases). This CDR3 contains 12 residues. With 7 bases removed from V and 3 bases from J, the gap between germline ends came to 10 bases. Here the CDR3 DNA reads TGTGCCAGCACCCCGGACTTCTACGAGCAGTACTTC. Its protein product is CASTPDFYEQYF.

V is TRBV5-1 and J is TRBJ2-1; 10 bases map to TRBD1. Germline CDR1 is SGHRS and CDR2 is YFSETQ. Unmatched junction bases numbered 0, after V lost 0 bases and J lost 3 bases. This CDR3 is 15 amino acids long. The DNA for the CDR3 is TGCGCCAGCAGCTTGGGGACAGGGGGCTACAATGAGCAGTTCTTC. Its translation is CASSLGTGGYNEQFF.

Concerning this clone itself: Germline is not matched at one junction end, which may reflect a read error. J is TRBJ2-3 and V is TRBV7-7; 12 bases are shared with TRBD1. Germline V gene sequence: CDR1 SSHAT, CDR2 FNYEAQ (reference sequence). The CDR3 extends over 15 amino acids. The CDR3 DNA reads TGTGCTAGCAGTTGGGGACAGGGGGCAGAGGATACGCAGTATTTT. Translating gives CASSWGQGAEDTQYF.

The chain links TRBV6-4 to TRBJ2-1; TRBD1 might be the D (5 bases). Germline CDR1 and CDR2: MRHNA and SNTAGT. V was pared by 0 bases and J by 7 bases, with 10 bases between. The CDR3 extends over 14 amino acids. The chain's CDR3 is CASSDSPGRNEQFF. The CDR3 DNA sequence: TGTGCCAGCAGTGACTCTCCAGGGCGGAATGAGCAGTTCTTC.

V usage is TRBV3-1 (or the pseudogene TRBV3-2) and J usage is TRBJ2-5, with TRBD2 matching over 11 bases. The CDR3 consists of 14 residues. The junction had 7 bases not matched to a gene; V was cut back by 3 bases and J by 10 bases. Germline CDR1 reads LGHDT; CDR2 reads YNNKEL (reference sequence). The CDR3 DNA sequence: TGTGCCAGCAGCCACCTAGCGGGGGGCCTAATCCAGTACTTC. Its protein product is CASSHLAGGLIQYF.

This rearrangement joins TRBV4-1 to TRBJ2-1, with D tentatively TRBD1 (6 bases). Per germline, CDR1 MGHRA and CDR2 YSYEKL. The V gene lost 0 bases and the J gene lost 3 bases, with 12 bases spanning the gap. The CDR3 contains 16 residues. The CDR3 is CASSQDRTARYNEQFF. CDR3 nucleotides: TGCGCCAGCAGCCAAGACCGGACAGCCCGCTACAATGAGCAGTTCTTC.

This chain joins TRBV6-5 and TRBJ2-7, with D possibly being TRBD2 (5 bases). Trimming pared 2 bases from V and 3 bases from J, leaving 11 bases between. The CDR3 runs to 14 residues. Germline CDR1 reads MNHEY; CDR2 reads SVGAGI. CDR3 sequence: CASSYPGSHYEQYF. The CDR3 DNA is TGTGCCAGCAGTTACCCGGGATCTCACTACGAGCAGTACTTC.

CDR3 residues: CASSGQGHTEAFF. The CDR3 region has the DNA TGTGCCAGCAGCGGTCAGGGCCACACTGAAGCTTTCTTT. V usage is TRBV7-9 and J usage is TRBJ1-1, with a possible D match to TRBD1 (5 bases). The CDR3 spans 13 residues. V dropped 5 bases and J dropped 3 bases, with 10 bases sitting between them. Germline V CDR1 and CDR2: SEHNR, FQNEAQ (reference sequence).

The V gene is TRBV2, the J gene TRBJ1-2; D uncertain. This CDR3 has 14 residues. V was clipped by 1 base and J by 2 bases, with 8 bases between them. The germline V gene has CDR1 SNHLY and CDR2 FYNNEI. For the CDR3, the DNA is TGTGCCAGCAGTGAAGGGAGGATCAACTATGGCTACACCTTC. It yields the protein CASSEGRINYGYTF.

The rearrangement uses TRBV7-9 and TRBJ2-1, with 8 positions matching TRBD2. The germline gives CDR1 SEHNR, CDR2 FQNEAQ (reference sequence). The CDR3 totals 16 residues. J was trimmed by 7 bases and V by 6 bases; bases with no gene match: 14. CDR3 protein: CASSRTSGRRGNEQFF. In DNA, the CDR3 is TGTGCCAGCAGTCGTACAAGCGGGAGAAGGGGGAATGAGCAGTTCTTC.

This clone is a singleton in its sample. This sequence joins TRBV28 and TRBJ1-3; perhaps TRBD1 as D (5 bases). The V end lost 5 bases, the J end lost 0 bases, and 11 bases lay between the germline ends. The CDR3 contains 15 residues. Germline V lookup: CDR1 MDHEN, CDR2 SYDVKM. The CDR3 nucleotides are TGTGCCAGCAGTCTCCGGGACTTCTCTGGAAACACCATATATTTT. Translating gives CASSLRDFSGNTIYF.

V gene TRBV9 combines with J gene TRBJ2-2, with D maybe TRBD1 (5 bases). This CDR3 region has 15 residues. In germline, CDR1 is SGDLS, CDR2 YYNGEE. Trimming took 0 bases from V and 5 from J, leaving 11 bases between them. DNA for the CDR3: TGTGCCAGCAGCGTAGGGGGCCCGAGAACCGGGGAGCTGTTTTTT. It is translated as CASSVGGPRTGELFF.

This chain links TRBV28 with TRBJ2-5; D might be TRBD2 (6 bases). In germline, CDR1 is MDHEN, CDR2 SYDVKM. V was shortened by 5 bases and J by 5 bases, with 21 bases between the two germline ends. The CDR3 runs to 16 residues. This CDR3 reads CASSPTGLLGLETQYF. CDR3 sequence (DNA): TGTGCCAGCAGTCCCACGGGACTTCTGGGGTTGGAGACCCAGTACTTC.

The V gene is TRBV25-1, the J gene TRBJ2-3; weak D call: TRBD2 (7 bases). This CDR3 has 15 residues. From germline, CDR1 is MGHDK and CDR2 SYGVNS. V lost 5 bases, J lost 5 bases, and 17 bases lay in between. The CDR3 nucleotides are TGTGCCAGCAGTATGTTGGGGGGGCCCGTAGATACGCAGTATTTT. Encoded protein: CASSMLGGPVDTQYF.

This chain uses TRBV24-1 with TRBJ2-3; 8 bases line up with TRBD1. The CDR3 has 16 residues. V lost 4 bases and J lost 0; bases outside the gene matches: 5. Per germline, CDR1 KGHDR and CDR2 SFDVKD. CDR3 residues: CATSEGGQASTDTQYF. DNA of the CDR3: TGTGCCACCAGTGAAGGGGGACAGGCCAGCACAGATACGCAGTATTTT.

The chain recombines TRBV5-4 with TRBJ2-2, with D hard to call. The V gene's germline CDR1 is SGHNT and CDR2 YYREEE (reference sequence). The ends were cut back, 4 bases at V and 4 bases at J, with 11 bases in the middle. The CDR3 is 14 residues long. CDR3 loop: CASSTHSVTGELFF. The CDR3 region has the DNA TGTGCCAGCAGCACCCACTCTGTCACCGGGGAGCTGTTTTTT. Variable domain in full (rest from reference TRBV5-4 and TRBJ2-2): ETGVTQSPTHLIKTRGQQVTLRCSSQSGHNTVSWYQQALGQGPQFIFQYYREEENGRGNFPPRFSGLQFPNYSSELNVNALELDDSALYLCASSTHSVTGELFFGEGSRLTVL.

This chain connects TRBV10-3 to TRBJ2-5, with TRBD2 identical over 8 bases. The ends lost 11 bases at V and 3 bases at J; junction bases unmatched: 8. Looked up from germline, CDR1 is ENHRY and CDR2 is SYGVKD. The CDR3 contains 13 residues. Here the CDR3 reads CASRGTREETQYF. The CDR3 nucleotides are TGTGCCTCACGGGGGACTAGGGAAGAGACCCAGTACTTC.

V is TRBV5-6 and J is TRBJ2-3; 7 positions match TRBD1. Trimming took 2 bases from V and 2 from J; bases not matched to a gene: 2. The CDR3 is 14 amino acids. CDR1 and CDR2 (germline): SGHDT, YYEEEE. The CDR3: CASSFGTDTDTQYF. In DNA, the CDR3 is TGTGCCAGCAGCTTCGGGACAGACACAGATACGCAGTATTTT.

This clone was seen a single time. V is TRBV27 and J is TRBJ1-1, with 8 bases aligning to TRBD1. V shed 6 bases, J shed 5 bases, and the junction held 14 bases outside the gene matches. Germline values: CDR1 MNHEY, CDR2 SMNVEV (reference sequence). There are 16 residues in the CDR3. The CDR3 coding sequence is TGTGCCAGCAGCCCTAATGACAGGGGAGTTAGGACTGAAGCTTTCTTT. Its translation is CASSPNDRGVRTEAFF.

The V call is TRBV2, the J call TRBJ1-1; possibly TRBD1 for D (6 bases). Deletions cut 3 bases from V and 1 base from J, with 9 bases between. CDR3 length: 14 amino acids. The germline CDR1 and CDR2 sequences are SNHLY and FYNNEI. This CDR3 reads CASSDQGRNTEAFF. The CDR3 DNA reads as TGTGCCAGCAGTGATCAGGGGCGGAACACTGAAGCTTTCTTT.

The V gene is TRBV5-1, the J gene TRBJ1-2, with 8 bases aligning to TRBD1. Germline V gene data show CDR1 as SGHRS and CDR2 as YFSETQ. The V gene end was trimmed by 0 bases and the J gene end by 6 bases; junction bases not matched to a gene: 4. This CDR3 has 14 amino acids. The CDR3 region has the DNA TGCGCCAGCAGCTTGGGTTCAGGGGGCGATGGCTACACCTTC. Translated, it gives CASSLGSGGDGYTF. Based on the CDR3 plus reference TRBV5-1 and TRBJ1-2, the full variable domain is KAGVTQTPRYLIKTRGQQVTLSCSPISGHRSVSWYQQTPGQGLQFLFEYFSETQRNKGNFPGRFSGRQFSNSRSEMNVSTLELGDSALYLCASSLGSGGDGYTFGSGTRLTVV.

In this sample, this clone turned up once. The J gene is TRBJ1-1, the V gene TRBV18, with 10 nucleotides matching TRBD1. The V gene's germline CDR1 is KGHSH and CDR2 LQKENI. Trimming cost V 4 bases and J 3 bases; bases outside gene matches: 5. There are 15 residues in the CDR3. CDR3 DNA sequence: TGTGCCAGCTCACTTACAGGACAGGGGGACACTGAAGCTTTCTTT. Protein: CASSLTGQGDTEAFF.

This rearrangement joins TRBV6-6 to TRBJ2-7; TRBD2 matches at 7 bases. V was pared by 6 bases and J by 4 bases, with 6 bases of the junction left unmatched. This CDR3 is 13 amino acids long. Germline V gene data show CDR1 as MNHNY and CDR2 as SVGAGI (reference sequence). The chain's CDR3 is CASSQAGTYEQYF. The CDR3 DNA reads as TGTGCCAGCAGCCAAGCGGGAACTTACGAGCAGTACTTC.

The chain has TRBV19 and TRBJ1-1; D call uncertain. The CDR3 loop spans 13 amino acids. Looked up from germline, CDR1 is LNHDA and CDR2 is SQIVND (reference sequence). Trimming removed 5 bases from V and 5 bases from J, with 12 bases in between. The CDR3 loop is CASSWRGTTEAFF. The CDR3 DNA reads as TGTGCCAGTAGTTGGCGGGGTACAACTGAAGCTTTCTTT. The full variable domain, completed using reference TRBV19 and TRBJ1-1, is DGGITQSPKYLFRKEGQNVTLSCEQNLNHDAMYWYRQDPGQGLRLIYYSQIVNDFQKGDIAEGYSVSREKKESFPLTVTSAQKNPTAFYLCASSWRGTTEAFFGQGTRLTVV.

The chain uses TRBV6-5 and TRBJ2-6; D is perhaps TRBD2 (5 bases). V was clipped by 0 bases and J by 3 bases, with 9 bases between them. This CDR3 contains 16 residues. CDR1 and CDR2 (germline): MNHEY, SVGAGI. CDR3 sequence: CASSYSLGSGANVLTF. In DNA, the CDR3 is TGTGCCAGCAGTTACTCGTTGGGGAGTGGGGCCAACGTCCTGACTTTC.

The chain carries TRBV9 and TRBJ2-3; no clear D gene. V lost 0 bases to trimming and J lost 3 bases, with 5 bases between them. There are 13 residues in the CDR3. Germline lookup yields CDR1 SGDLS and CDR2 YYNGEE. The CDR3 loop is CASSVATTDTQYF. CDR3 nucleotides: TGTGCCAGCAGCGTAGCCACTACAGATACGCAGTATTTT. Using reference TRBV9 and TRBJ2-3 for the parts outside the CDR3, the full variable domain is DSGVTQTPKHLITATGQRVTLRCSPRSGDLSVYWYQQSLDQGLQFLIQYYNGEERAKGNILERFSAQQFPDLHSELNLSSLELGDSALYFCASSVATTDTQYFGPGTRLTVL.